The 9 T cell receptor beta chains below were found in one sample sequenced in a study of control samples from healthy donors and cancer patients. Sequenced by immunoSEQ multiplex PCR; TCRdb stores in-frame clones only, minus some. Of 60,000 to 75,000 clones in the sample, approximately 80% were seen once. The sequenced sample was blood. These receptors were obtained from a man aged 45-60 years in good health.

The V and J genes are TRBV6-4 and TRBJ1-3; a possible D gene is TRBD1 (5 bases). This CDR3 has 16 amino acids. The V end lost 7 bases, the J end lost 2 bases, and 18 bases lay between the germline ends. Germline values: CDR1 MRHNA, CDR2 SNTAGT. In DNA form, the CDR3 reads TGTGCCAGCAACAGGAAGGGACTCTATACTGGAAACACCATATATTTT. Amino acid sequence: CASNRKGLYTGNTIYF.

V gene TRBV14 combines with J gene TRBJ1-5; D is undetermined. This CDR3 contains 13 residues. Germline assignment: CDR1 SGHDN and CDR2 FVKESK. V lost 0 bases and J lost 9, with 9 bases in between. The CDR3 reads CASSQDLEGPQHF. The CDR3 DNA sequence: TGTGCCAGCAGCCAAGACTTAGAAGGGCCCCAGCATTTT.

This clone was recorded only once. The rearrangement joins TRBV30 to TRBJ2-7, with D uncertain. The V and J ends lost 5 bases and 2 bases respectively, with 19 bases between them. This CDR3 has 15 residues. Germline-derived CDR1 and CDR2 are GTSNPN and SVGIG (reference sequence). CDR3 region: CAWGPPEKETYEQYF. CDR3 nucleotides: TGTGCCTGGGGCCCCCCCGAGAAGGAAACCTACGAGCAGTACTTC. Variable domain in full (rest from reference TRBV30 and TRBJ2-7): SQTIHQWPATLVQPVGSPLSLECTVEGTSNPNLYWYRQAAGRGLQLLFYSVGIGQISSEVPQNLSASRPQDRQFILSSKKLLLSDSGFYLCAWGPPEKETYEQYFGPGTRLTVT.

The chain employs TRBV24-1 and TRBJ1-2, with D maybe TRBD1 (5 bases). Trimming took off 5 bases at V and 2 bases at J, with 20 bases between the two ends. Germline V gene lookup returns CDR1 KGHDR and CDR2 SFDVKD. The CDR3 has 17 residues. CDR3 protein: CATSAANPGTGNYGYTF. The CDR3 coding sequence is TGTGCCACCAGTGCTGCCAATCCCGGGACGGGAAACTATGGCTACACCTTC.

This chain connects TRBV6-2 or TRBV6-3 to TRBJ2-1; D possibly corresponds to TRBD2 (6 bases). The V gene lost 0 bases and the J gene lost 10 bases, with 13 bases spanning the gap. The length of the CDR3 is 14 residues. Germline loops: CDR1 MNHEY, CDR2 SVGEGT. The CDR3 nucleotides are TGTGCCAGCAGTTACTCGGAACTAGCTGGGGAGCAGTTCTTC. Translated: CASSYSELAGEQFF.

This chain links TRBV7-2 with TRBJ1-5, with TRBD1 as a possible D gene (6 bases). Germline V gene lookup returns CDR1 SGHTA and CDR2 FQGNSA. CDR3 size: 15 residues. Trimming took 6 bases from V and 1 from J, leaving 13 bases between them. Here the CDR3 reads CASSRTVFSNQPQHF. In DNA form, the CDR3 reads TGTGCCAGCAGTCGGACAGTTTTCAGCAATCAGCCCCAGCATTTT.

This chain joins TRBV7-2 and TRBJ1-2, with a possible D match to TRBD1 (6 bases). Trimming took off 5 bases at V and 4 bases at J, with 14 bases between the two ends. Germline values: CDR1 SGHTA, CDR2 FQGNSA. This CDR3 region has 14 residues. CDR3 protein: CASSPGDGRYGYTF. CDR3 DNA sequence: TGTGCCAGCAGCCCAGGGGACGGACGCTATGGCTACACCTTC.

The chain employs TRBV28 and TRBJ2-2; D gene unclear. CDR3 length: 14 residues. Per germline, CDR1 MDHEN and CDR2 SYDVKM. V lost 3 bases and J 5 bases, leaving 10 bases between the germline ends. CDR3 bases: TGTGCCAGCAGTTTCCTCCAAAATACCGGGGAGCTGTTTTTT. As protein: CASSFLQNTGELFF.

This clone showed up just once. V and J are TRBV19 and TRBJ2-3, with D perhaps matching TRBD2 (5 bases). This CDR3 is 13 amino acids long. The V end was cut by 5 bases, the J end by 2 bases, with 8 bases between. In germline, CDR1 is LNHDA, CDR2 SQIVND (reference sequence). CDR3 sequence reads: CASSLADTDTQYF. The CDR3 nucleotides are TGTGCCAGTAGTCTAGCCGACACAGATACGCAGTATTTT.